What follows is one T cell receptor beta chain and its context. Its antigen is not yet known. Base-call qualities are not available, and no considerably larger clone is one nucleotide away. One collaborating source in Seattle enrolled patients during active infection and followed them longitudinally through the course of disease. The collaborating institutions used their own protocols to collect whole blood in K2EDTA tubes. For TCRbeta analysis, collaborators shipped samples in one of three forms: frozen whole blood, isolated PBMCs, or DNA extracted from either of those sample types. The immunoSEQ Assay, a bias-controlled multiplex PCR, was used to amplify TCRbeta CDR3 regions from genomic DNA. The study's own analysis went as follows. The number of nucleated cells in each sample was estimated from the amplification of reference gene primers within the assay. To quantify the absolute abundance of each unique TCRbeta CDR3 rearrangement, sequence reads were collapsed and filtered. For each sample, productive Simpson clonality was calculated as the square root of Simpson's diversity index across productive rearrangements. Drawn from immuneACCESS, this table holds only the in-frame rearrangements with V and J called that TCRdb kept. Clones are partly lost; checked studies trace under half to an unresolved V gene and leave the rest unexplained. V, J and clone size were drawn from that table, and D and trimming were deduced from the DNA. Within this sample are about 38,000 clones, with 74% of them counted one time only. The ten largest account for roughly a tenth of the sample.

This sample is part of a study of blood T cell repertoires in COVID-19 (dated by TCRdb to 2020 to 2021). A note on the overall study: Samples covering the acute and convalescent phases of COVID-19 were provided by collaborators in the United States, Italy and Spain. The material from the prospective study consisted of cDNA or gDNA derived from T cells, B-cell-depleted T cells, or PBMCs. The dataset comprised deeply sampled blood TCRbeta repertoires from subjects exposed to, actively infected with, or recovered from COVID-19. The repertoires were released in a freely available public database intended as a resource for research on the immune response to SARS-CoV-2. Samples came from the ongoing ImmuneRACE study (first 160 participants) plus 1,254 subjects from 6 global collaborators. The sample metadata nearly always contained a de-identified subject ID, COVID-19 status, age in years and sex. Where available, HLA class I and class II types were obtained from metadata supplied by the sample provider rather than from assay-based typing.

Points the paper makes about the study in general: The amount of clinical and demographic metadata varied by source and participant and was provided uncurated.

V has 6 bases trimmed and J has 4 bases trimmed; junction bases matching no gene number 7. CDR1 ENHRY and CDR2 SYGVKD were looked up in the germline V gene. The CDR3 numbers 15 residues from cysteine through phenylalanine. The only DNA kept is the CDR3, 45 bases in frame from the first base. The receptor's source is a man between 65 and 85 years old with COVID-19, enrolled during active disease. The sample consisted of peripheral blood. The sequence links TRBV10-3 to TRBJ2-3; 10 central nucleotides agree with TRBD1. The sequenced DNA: TGTGCCATCAGGACGGGACAGGGGTCGGCAGATACGCAGTATTTT. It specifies CAIRTGQGSADTQYF.